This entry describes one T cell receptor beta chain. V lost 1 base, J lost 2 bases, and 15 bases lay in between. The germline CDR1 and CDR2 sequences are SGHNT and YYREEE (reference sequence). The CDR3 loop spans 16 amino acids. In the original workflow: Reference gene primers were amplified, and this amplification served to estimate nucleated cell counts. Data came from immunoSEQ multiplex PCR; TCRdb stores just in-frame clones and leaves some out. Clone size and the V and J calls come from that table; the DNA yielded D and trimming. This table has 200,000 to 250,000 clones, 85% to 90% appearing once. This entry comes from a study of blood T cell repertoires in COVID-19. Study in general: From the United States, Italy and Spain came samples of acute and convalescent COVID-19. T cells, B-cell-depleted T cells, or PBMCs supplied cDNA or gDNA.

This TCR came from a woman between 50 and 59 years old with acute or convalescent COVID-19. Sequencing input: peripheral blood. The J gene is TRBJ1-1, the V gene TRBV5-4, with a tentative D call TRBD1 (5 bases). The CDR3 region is CASSLIGAVGNTEAFF. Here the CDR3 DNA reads TGTGCCAGCAGCTTGATAGGGGCGGTAGGAAACACTGAAGCTTTCTTT.